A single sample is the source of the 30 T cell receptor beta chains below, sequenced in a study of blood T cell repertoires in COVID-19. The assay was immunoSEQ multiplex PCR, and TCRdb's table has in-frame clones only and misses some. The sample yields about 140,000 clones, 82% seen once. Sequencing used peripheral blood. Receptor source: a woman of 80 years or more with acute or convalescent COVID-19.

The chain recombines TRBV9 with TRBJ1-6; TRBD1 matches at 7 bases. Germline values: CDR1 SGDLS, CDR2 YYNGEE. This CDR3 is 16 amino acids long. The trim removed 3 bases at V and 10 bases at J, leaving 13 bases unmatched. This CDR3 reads CASSGRQGGAGSPLHF. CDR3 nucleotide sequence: TGTGCCAGCAGCGGCAGACAGGGAGGCGCCGGCTCACCCCTCCACTTT.

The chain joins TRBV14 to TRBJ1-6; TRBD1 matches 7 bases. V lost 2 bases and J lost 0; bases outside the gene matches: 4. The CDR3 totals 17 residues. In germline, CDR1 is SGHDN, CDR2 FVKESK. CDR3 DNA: TGTGCCAGCAGCCAAAGGACAGGAAGCTCCTATAATTCACCCCTCCACTTT. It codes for CASSQRTGSSYNSPLHF.

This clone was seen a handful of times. DNA of the CDR3: TGTGCCACCAGCAGAGCTGGACAGGGCACCGGGGAGCTGTTTTTT. Residues: CATSRAGQGTGELFF. The V call is TRBV15, the J call TRBJ2-2, with 8 bases identical to TRBD1. V dropped 1 base and J dropped 4; count of bases not matched to a gene: 2. The CDR3 loop spans 15 amino acids. CDR1 LNHNV and CDR2 YYDKDF come from the germline V gene (reference sequence).

This CDR3 is CAVSSPGQNYNEQFF. The CDR3 DNA sequence: TGTGCCGTCTCCTCCCCGGGACAGAACTACAATGAGCAGTTCTTC. The chain recombines TRBV10-3 with TRBJ2-1; 7 positions match TRBD1. Trimming cost V 11 bases and J 3 bases; bases outside gene matches: 13. The CDR3 has 15 amino acids. CDR1 and CDR2 from the germline V gene are ENHRY and SYGVKD.

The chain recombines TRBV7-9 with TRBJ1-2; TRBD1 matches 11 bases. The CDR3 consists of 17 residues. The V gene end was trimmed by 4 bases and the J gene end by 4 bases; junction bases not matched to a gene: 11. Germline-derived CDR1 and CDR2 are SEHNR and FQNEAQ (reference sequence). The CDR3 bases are TGTGCCAGCAGCTCGTCCCGGGACAGGGGGAGCGGCTATGGCTACACCTTC. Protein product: CASSSSRDRGSGYGYTF.

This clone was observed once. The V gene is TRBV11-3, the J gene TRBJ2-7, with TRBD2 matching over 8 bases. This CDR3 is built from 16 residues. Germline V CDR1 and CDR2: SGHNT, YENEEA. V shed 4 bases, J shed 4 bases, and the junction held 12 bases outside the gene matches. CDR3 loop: CASSSPVRIAGYEQYF. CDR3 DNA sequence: TGTGCCAGCAGCTCTCCCGTAAGGATAGCGGGGTACGAGCAGTACTTC.

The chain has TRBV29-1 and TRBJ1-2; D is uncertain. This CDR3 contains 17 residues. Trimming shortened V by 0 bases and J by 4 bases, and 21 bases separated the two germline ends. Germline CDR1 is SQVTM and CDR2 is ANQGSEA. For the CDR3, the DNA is TGCAGCGTTGAAGATCCAGGTTTTCAGGCCCCTCTCTATGGCTACACCTTC. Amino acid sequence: CSVEDPGFQAPLYGYTF.

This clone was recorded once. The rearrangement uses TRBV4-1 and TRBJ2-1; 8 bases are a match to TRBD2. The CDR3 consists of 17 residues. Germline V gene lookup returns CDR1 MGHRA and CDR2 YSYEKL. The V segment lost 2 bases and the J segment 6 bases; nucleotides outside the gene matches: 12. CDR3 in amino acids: CASSQSPSGRSGNEQFF. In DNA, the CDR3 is TGCGCCAGCAGCCAAAGTCCGAGCGGGAGATCGGGCAATGAGCAGTTCTTC.

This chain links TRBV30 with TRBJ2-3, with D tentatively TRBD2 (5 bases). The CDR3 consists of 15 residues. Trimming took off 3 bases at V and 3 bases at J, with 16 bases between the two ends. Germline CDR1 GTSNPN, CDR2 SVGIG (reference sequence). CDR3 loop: CAWRVGVGVTDTQYF. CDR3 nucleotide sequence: TGTGCCTGGAGGGTTGGAGTCGGGGTTACAGATACGCAGTATTTT.

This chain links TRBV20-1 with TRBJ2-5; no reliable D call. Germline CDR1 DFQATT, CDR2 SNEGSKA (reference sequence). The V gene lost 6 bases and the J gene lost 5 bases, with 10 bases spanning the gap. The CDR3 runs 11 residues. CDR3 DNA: TGCAGTGCCGGTGCTTCCGAGACCCAGTACTTC. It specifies CSAGASETQYF.

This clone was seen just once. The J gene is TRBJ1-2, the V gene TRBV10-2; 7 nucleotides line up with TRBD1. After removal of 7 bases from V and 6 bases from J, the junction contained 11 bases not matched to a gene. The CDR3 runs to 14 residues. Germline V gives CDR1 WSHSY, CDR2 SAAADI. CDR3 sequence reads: CASTGGGGVDGYTF. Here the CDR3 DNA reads TGCGCCAGCACCGGTGGAGGGGGCGTAGATGGCTACACCTTC.

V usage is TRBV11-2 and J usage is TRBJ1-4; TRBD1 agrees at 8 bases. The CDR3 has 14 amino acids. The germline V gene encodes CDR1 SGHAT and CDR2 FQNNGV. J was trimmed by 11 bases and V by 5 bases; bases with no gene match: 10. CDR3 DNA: TGTGCCAGCAGCCCCAGGGGGCGGAACACGAAACTGTTTTTT. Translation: CASSPRGRNTKLFF.

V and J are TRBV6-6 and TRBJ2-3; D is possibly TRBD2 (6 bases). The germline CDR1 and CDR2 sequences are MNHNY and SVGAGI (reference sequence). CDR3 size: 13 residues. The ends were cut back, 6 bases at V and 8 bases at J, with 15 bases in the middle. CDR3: CASSPTSHSTQYF. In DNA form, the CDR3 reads TGTGCCAGCAGCCCGACTAGTCACAGTACGCAGTATTTT.

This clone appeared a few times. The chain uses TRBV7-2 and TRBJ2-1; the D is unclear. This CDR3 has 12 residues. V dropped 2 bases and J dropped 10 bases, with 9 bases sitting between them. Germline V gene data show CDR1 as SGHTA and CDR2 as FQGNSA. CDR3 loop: CASSLIPGEQFF. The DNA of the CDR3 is TGTGCCAGCAGCTTAATTCCAGGAGAGCAGTTCTTC.

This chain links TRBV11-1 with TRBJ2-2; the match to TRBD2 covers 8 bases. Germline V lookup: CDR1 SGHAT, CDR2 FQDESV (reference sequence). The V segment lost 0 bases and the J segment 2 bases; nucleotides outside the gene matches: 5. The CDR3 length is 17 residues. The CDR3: CASSLAGRGVNTGELFF. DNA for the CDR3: TGTGCCAGCAGCTTAGCCGGGAGGGGGGTCAACACCGGGGAGCTGTTTTTT.

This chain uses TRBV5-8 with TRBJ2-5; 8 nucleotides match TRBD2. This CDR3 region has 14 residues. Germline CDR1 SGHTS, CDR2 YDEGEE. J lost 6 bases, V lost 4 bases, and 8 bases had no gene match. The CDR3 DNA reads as TGTGCCAGCAGCCCCGGGGGGGTCAGGAAGACCCAGTACTTC. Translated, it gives CASSPGGVRKTQYF.

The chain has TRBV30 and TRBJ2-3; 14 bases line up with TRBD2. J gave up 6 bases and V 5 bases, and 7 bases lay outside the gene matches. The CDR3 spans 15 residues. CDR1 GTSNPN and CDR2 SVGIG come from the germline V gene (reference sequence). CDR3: CAWVRLAGGPDTQYF. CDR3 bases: TGTGCCTGGGTGAGACTAGCGGGGGGGCCTGATACGCAGTATTTT.

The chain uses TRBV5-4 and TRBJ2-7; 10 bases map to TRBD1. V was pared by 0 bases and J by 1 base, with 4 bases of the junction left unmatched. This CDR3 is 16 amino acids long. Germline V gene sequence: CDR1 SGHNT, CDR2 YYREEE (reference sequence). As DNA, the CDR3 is TGTGCCAGCAGCTTGGGCCGGGACAGGGGTTCCTACGAGCAGTACTTC. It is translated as CASSLGRDRGSYEQYF.

In nucleotides, the CDR3 is TGTGCCAGCAGGCAGGGGATAGCTAACTATGGCTACACCTTC. It yields the protein CASRQGIANYGYTF. This chain links TRBV28 with TRBJ1-2, with D possibly being TRBD1 (6 bases). This CDR3 spans 14 amino acids. The germline V and J ends were trimmed by 6 bases and 0 bases, with 11 bases remaining between them. In germline, CDR1 is MDHEN, CDR2 SYDVKM.

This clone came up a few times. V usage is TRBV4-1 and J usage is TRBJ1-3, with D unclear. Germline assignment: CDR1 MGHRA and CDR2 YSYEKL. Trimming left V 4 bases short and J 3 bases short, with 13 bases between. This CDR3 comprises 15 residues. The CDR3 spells CASSPFGRGGNTIYF. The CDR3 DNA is TGCGCCAGCAGCCCTTTCGGACGGGGTGGAAACACCATATATTTT.

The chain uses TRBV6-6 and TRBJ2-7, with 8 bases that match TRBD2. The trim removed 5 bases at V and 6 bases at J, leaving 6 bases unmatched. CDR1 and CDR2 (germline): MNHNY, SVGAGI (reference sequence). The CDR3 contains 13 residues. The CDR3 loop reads CASSRSGGGEQYF. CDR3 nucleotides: TGTGCCAGCAGTCGATCCGGGGGGGGCGAGCAGTACTTC.

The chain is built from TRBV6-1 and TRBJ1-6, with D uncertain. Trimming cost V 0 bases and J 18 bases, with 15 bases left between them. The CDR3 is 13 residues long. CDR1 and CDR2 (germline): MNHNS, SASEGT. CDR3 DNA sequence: TGTGCCAGCAGTGAAGCCACGGGATTCCCACCCCACTTT. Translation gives CASSEATGFPPHF.

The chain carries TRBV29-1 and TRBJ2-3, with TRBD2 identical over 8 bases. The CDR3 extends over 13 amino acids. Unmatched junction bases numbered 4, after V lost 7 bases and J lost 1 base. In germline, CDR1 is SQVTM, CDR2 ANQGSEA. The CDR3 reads CSALTSGTDTQYF. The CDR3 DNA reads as TGCAGCGCTCTGACTAGCGGCACAGATACGCAGTATTTT.

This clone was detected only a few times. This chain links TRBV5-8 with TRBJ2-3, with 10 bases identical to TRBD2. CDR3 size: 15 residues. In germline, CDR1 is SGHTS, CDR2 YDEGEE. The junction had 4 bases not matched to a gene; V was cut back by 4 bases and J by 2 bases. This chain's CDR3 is CASSHGTSVTDTQYF. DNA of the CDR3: TGTGCCAGCAGCCACGGGACTAGCGTCACAGATACGCAGTATTTT.

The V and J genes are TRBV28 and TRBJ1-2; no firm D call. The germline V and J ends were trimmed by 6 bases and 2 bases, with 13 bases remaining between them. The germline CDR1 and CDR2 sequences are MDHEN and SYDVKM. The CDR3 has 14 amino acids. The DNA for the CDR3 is TGTGCCAGCAGGGACTCGGGCCGAAACTATGGCTACACCTTC. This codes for CASRDSGRNYGYTF.

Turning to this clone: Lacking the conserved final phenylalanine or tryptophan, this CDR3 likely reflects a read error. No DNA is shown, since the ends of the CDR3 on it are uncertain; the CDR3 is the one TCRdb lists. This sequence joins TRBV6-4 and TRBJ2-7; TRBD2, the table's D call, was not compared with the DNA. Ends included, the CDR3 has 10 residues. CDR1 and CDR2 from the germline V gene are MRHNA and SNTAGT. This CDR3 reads CASREALPLL.

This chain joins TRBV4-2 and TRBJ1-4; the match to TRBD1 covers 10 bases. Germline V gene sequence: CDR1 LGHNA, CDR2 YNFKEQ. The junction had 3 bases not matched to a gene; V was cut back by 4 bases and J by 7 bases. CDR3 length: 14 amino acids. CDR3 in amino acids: CASSLGTGVEKLFF. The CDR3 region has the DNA TGTGCCAGCAGCCTCGGGACAGGGGTTGAAAAACTGTTTTTT.

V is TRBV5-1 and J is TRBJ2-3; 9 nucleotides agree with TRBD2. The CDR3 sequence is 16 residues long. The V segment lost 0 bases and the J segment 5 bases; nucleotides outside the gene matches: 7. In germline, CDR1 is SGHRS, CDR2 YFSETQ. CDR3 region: CASSLGAGGQGDTQYF. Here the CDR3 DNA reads TGCGCCAGCAGCTTGGGCGCGGGGGGGCAAGGAGATACGCAGTATTTT. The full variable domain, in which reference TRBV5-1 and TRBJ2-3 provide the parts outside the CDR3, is KAGVTQTPRYLIKTRGQQVTLSCSPISGHRSVSWYQQTPGQGLQFLFEYFSETQRNKGNFPGRFSGRQFSNSRSEMNVSTLELGDSALYLCASSLGAGGQGDTQYFGPGTRLTVL.

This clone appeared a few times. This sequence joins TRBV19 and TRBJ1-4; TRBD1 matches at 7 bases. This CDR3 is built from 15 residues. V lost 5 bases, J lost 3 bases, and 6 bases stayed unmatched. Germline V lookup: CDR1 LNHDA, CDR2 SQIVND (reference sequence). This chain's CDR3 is CASSPLTGANEKLFF. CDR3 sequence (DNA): TGTGCCAGTAGTCCCTTAACAGGGGCTAATGAAAAACTGTTTTTT.

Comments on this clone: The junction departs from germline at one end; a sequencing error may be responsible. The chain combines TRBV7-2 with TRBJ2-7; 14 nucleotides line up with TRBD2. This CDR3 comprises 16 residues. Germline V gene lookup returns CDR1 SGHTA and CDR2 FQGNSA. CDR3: CASSIRLGLAGGLSDF. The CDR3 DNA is TGTGCCAGCAGCATCAGACTCGGACTAGCGGGGGGACTATCGGACTTC.